Sequencing of this T cell receptor (beta chain) was carried out in a study of cytomegalovirus exposure and HLA in healthy donors. Whole-study findings and limits: The finding came from a later analysis; first-cohort TCR clusters tended to co-occur in the 95 to 150 validation repertoires.

The germline V gene encodes CDR1 LNHDA and CDR2 SQIVND (reference sequence). V lost 5 bases and J 2 bases, leaving 12 bases between the germline ends. The CDR3 has 14 residues. Using immunoSEQ multiplex PCR, the repertoire was profiled, and TCRdb retains in-frame clones only, with some absent. The sample lists about 130,000 clones, approximately 82% occurring once. Worth noting for this clone: Antigen unknown.

The receptor comes from a young man in good health and CMV-seropositive. The chain links TRBV19 to TRBJ1-2; D not certain. Sequencing was performed on PBMCs. The CDR3 loop reads CASSASPGNYGYTF. For the CDR3, the DNA is TGTGCCAGTAGTGCTTCTCCTGGCAACTATGGCTACACCTTC.